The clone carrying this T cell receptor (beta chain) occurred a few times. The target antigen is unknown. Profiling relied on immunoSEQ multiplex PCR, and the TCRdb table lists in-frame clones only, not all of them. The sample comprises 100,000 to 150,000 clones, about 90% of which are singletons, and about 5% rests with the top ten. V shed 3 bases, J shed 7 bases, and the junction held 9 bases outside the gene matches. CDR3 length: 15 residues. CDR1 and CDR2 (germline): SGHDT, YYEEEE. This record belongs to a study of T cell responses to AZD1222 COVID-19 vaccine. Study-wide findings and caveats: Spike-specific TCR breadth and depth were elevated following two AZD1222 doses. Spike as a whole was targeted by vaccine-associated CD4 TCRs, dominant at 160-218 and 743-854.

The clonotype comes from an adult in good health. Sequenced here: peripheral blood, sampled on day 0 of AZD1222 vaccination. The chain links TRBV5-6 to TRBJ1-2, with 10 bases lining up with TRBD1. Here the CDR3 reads CASSYRTGGVGGYTF. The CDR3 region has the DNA TGTGCCAGCAGCTATAGGACAGGGGGAGTAGGTGGCTACACCTTC.